This is a list of T cell receptor beta chains from one sample in a study of cytomegalovirus exposure and HLA in healthy donors. Libraries were prepared by immunoSEQ multiplex PCR; TCRdb keeps only in-frame clonotypes and omits some of them. This table holds some 170,000 clones, approximately 89% found once. Sequenced sample: PBMCs. The source of these receptors is a woman younger than 30 in good health and CMV-seropositive. The CDR3 runs from the conserved cysteine through the conserved F or W. The order of the fields is V gene, clone size, J gene, D gene, CDR3 DNA, CDR3 protein. A D gene is named only where the DNA matches it firmly. Rows give clone size only sometimes, using once, few, many, or a class for an expanded clone.

v_call: TRBV2
clone_size: -
j_call: TRBJ2-6
d_call: -
cdr3_nt: TGTGGGGGAGGGGGCTCTGGGGCCAACGTCCTGACTTTC
cdr3_aa: CGGGGSGANVLTF

v_call: TRBV4-1
clone_size: -
j_call: TRBJ2-7
d_call: -
cdr3_nt: TGCGCCAGCAGCCCTTTTGAGGAGGGCGAGCAGTACTTC
cdr3_aa: CASSPFEEGEQYF

v_call: TRBV11-3
clone_size: -
j_call: TRBJ1-1
d_call: TRBD1
cdr3_nt: TGTGCCAGCAGCTTAAGGGGCCGATCCGACAGGGCTGAAGCTTTCTTT
cdr3_aa: CASSLRGRSDRAEAFF

v_call: TRBV6-5
clone_size: -
j_call: TRBJ2-1
d_call: -
cdr3_nt: TGTGCCAGCAGTTACTCTACGGTTTACAATGAGCAGTTCTTC
cdr3_aa: CASSYSTVYNEQFF

v_call: TRBV27
clone_size: -
j_call: TRBJ2-1
d_call: TRBD2
cdr3_nt: TGTGCCAGCAGGCCCTCTGGACTAGCGGGGGGCAATGAGCAGTTCTTC
cdr3_aa: CASRPSGLAGGNEQFF

v_call: TRBV7-8
clone_size: -
j_call: TRBJ1-2
d_call: -
cdr3_nt: TGTGCCAGCAGCTTAGTCGCGGGGGGAGGCTATGGCTACACCTTC
cdr3_aa: CASSLVAGGGYGYTF

v_call: TRBV9
clone_size: few
j_call: TRBJ2-7
d_call: TRBD1
cdr3_nt: TGTGCCAGCAGCGGGGGGAGCGGGACAGGGAAACACGAGCAGTACTTC
cdr3_aa: CASSGGSGTGKHEQYF

v_call: TRBV6-5
clone_size: -
j_call: TRBJ2-7
d_call: -
cdr3_nt: TGTGCCAGCCTCCGGGACAACGGATACGAGCAGTACTTC
cdr3_aa: CASLRDNGYEQYF

v_call: TRBV7-2
clone_size: -
j_call: TRBJ1-5
d_call: TRBD1
cdr3_nt: TGTGCCAGCAGCTTCTGGGACAGGGGAAATCAGCCCCAGCATTTT
cdr3_aa: CASSFWDRGNQPQHF

v_call: TRBV5-1
clone_size: -
j_call: TRBJ1-2
d_call: TRBD1
cdr3_nt: TGCGCCAGCAGCTTACAGGGGAGAGGCTATGGCTACACCTTC
cdr3_aa: CASSLQGRGYGYTF

v_call: TRBV28
clone_size: -
j_call: TRBJ2-7
d_call: TRBD2
cdr3_nt: TGTGCCAGCAGCCCTAGCGGGAGTCGGGGGGAGCAGTACTTC
cdr3_aa: CASSPSGSRGEQYF

v_call: TRBV2
clone_size: -
j_call: TRBJ2-1
d_call: TRBD1
cdr3_nt: TGTGCCAGCAGTCTCCGACAGGGGAAGGGTGAGCAGTTCTTC
cdr3_aa: CASSLRQGKGEQFF

v_call: TRBV4-3
clone_size: -
j_call: TRBJ2-7
d_call: -
cdr3_nt: TGCGCCAGCAGCCAAGACAGTGGAGGCGAGCAGTACTTC
cdr3_aa: CASSQDSGGEQYF

v_call: TRBV7-3
clone_size: -
j_call: TRBJ2-1
d_call: TRBD2
cdr3_nt: TGTGCCAGCAGTCCCAGCGGGATCCTCTTTGGTGAGCAGTTCTTC
cdr3_aa: CASSPSGILFGEQFF

v_call: TRBV6-1
clone_size: -
j_call: TRBJ2-5
d_call: TRBD2
cdr3_nt: TGTGCCAGCAGACTAGCGGGAGTGGGCGAGACCCAGTACTTC
cdr3_aa: CASRLAGVGETQYF

v_call: TRBV6-5
clone_size: -
j_call: TRBJ1-1
d_call: TRBD1
cdr3_nt: TGTGCCAGCAGTCAAACAGGGGGCACTGAAGCTTTCTTT
cdr3_aa: CASSQTGGTEAFF

v_call: TRBV6-1
clone_size: few
j_call: TRBJ2-1
d_call: -
cdr3_nt: TGTGCCAGCAGTGAAGCAGTCGAGTTAGCGCAGTTCTTC
cdr3_aa: CASSEAVELAQFF

v_call: TRBV28
clone_size: -
j_call: TRBJ2-2
d_call: TRBD1
cdr3_nt: TGTGCCAGCAATTTTGGCGGGGACAGGGACACCGGGGAGCTGTTTTTT
cdr3_aa: CASNFGGDRDTGELFF

v_call: TRBV5-4
clone_size: -
j_call: TRBJ2-7
d_call: TRBD1
cdr3_nt: TGTGCCAGCAGCCTCCGACAGGGGGCGCGGGAGCAGTACTTC
cdr3_aa: CASSLRQGAREQYF

v_call: TRBV29-1
clone_size: -
j_call: TRBJ1-2
d_call: -
cdr3_nt: TGCAGCGTTGACGCCCCAGGCACTAACTATGGCTACACCTTC
cdr3_aa: CSVDAPGTNYGYTF

v_call: TRBV30
clone_size: -
j_call: TRBJ1-1
d_call: -
cdr3_nt: TGTGCCTGGTCTCACTTCGGGGGGACTGAAGCTTTCTTT
cdr3_aa: CAWSHFGGTEAFF

v_call: TRBV15
clone_size: -
j_call: TRBJ1-2
d_call: TRBD1
cdr3_nt: TGTGCCACCAGCAGAGATCGACTGGGACAGGGCTACACCTTC
cdr3_aa: CATSRDRLGQGYTF